Following are 14 T cell receptor beta chains from one sample sequenced in a study of shared T cell receptors in the human thymus. Measured with immunoSEQ multiplex PCR; TCRdb has only the in-frame clones, and not every one. The sample consists of under 850,000 clones, approximately 90% of them appearing once. These same records also appear under a second study, on human thymus T cells.

Sequencing was carried out using thymocytes. The receptors here all came from a boy under three years old with a congenital heart defect.

This chain joins TRBV6-5 and TRBJ2-5, with D unresolved. The CDR3 consists of 13 residues. The V end lost 2 bases, the J end lost 3 bases, and 7 bases lay between the germline ends. Germline loops: CDR1 MNHEY, CDR2 SVGAGI. CDR3 DNA sequence: TGTGCCAGCAGTTACGTACAAGAAGAGACCCAGTACTTC. Protein: CASSYVQEETQYF.

The CDR3 DNA sequence: TGTGCCAGTAGTGCCGACAGGGAAGGGGACTATGGCTACACCTTC. Protein product: CASSADREGDYGYTF. The genes are TRBV19 and TRBJ1-2, with TRBD1 identical over 7 bases. J was trimmed by 3 bases and V by 5 bases; bases with no gene match: 9. CDR1 is LNHDA, CDR2 SQIVND, per germline (reference sequence). There are 15 residues in the CDR3.

The chain employs TRBV19 and TRBJ2-7; 9 bases map to TRBD1. With V trimmed by 1 base and J by 2 bases, 12 bases remained unmatched. CDR1 LNHDA and CDR2 SQIVND come from the germline V gene (reference sequence). The CDR3 sequence is 18 residues long. CDR3 DNA sequence: TGTGCCAGTAGTATAGGCTTCACAGGGGGCGACGGGACCTACGAGCAGTACTTC. This encodes CASSIGFTGGDGTYEQYF.

The V and J genes are TRBV11-2 and TRBJ1-1; maybe TRBD1 (5 bases). Per the germline V gene, CDR1 is SGHAT and CDR2 is FQNNGV. V was shortened by 0 bases and J by 1 base, with 6 bases between the two germline ends. The CDR3 runs 14 residues. The CDR3 is CASSLERGNTEAFF. Written as DNA, the CDR3 is TGTGCCAGCAGCTTAGAAAGGGGGAACACTGAAGCTTTCTTT.

V and J are TRBV28 and TRBJ2-7, with 7 bases lining up with TRBD2. The CDR3 length is 20 residues. The trim removed 2 bases at V and 6 bases at J, leaving 25 bases unmatched. From germline, CDR1 is MDHEN and CDR2 SYDVKM. The chain's CDR3 is CASSLEVSREVPRGCVEQYF. The DNA of the CDR3 is TGTGCCAGCAGTTTAGAGGTTAGTCGGGAGGTGCCCCGGGGATGTGTCGAGCAGTACTTC.

The chain links TRBV6-6 to TRBJ2-5, with TRBD2 matching over 11 bases. Germline V gene sequence: CDR1 MNHNY, CDR2 SVGAGI (reference sequence). The CDR3 consists of 15 residues. The V gene end was trimmed by 7 bases and the J gene end by 1 base; junction bases not matched to a gene: 5. CDR3 DNA sequence: TGTGCCAGCACCCTAGCGGGAGGCTTCCAAGAGACCCAGTACTTC. Translated, it gives CASTLAGGFQETQYF.

The J gene is TRBJ2-5, the V gene TRBV27; 14 bases are a match to TRBD2. Per the germline V gene, CDR1 is MNHEY and CDR2 is SMNVEV (reference sequence). V gave up 6 bases and J gave up 4 bases; unmatched junction bases: 16. This CDR3 has 19 amino acids. The CDR3 DNA sequence: TGTGCCAGCAGAGGGGCCCCCCCGGGACTAGCGGGAGAGGGAGAGACCCAGTACTTC. It yields the protein CASRGAPPGLAGEGETQYF.

This clone was seen once. This chain links TRBV14 with TRBJ1-2; no definite D call. The CDR3 is 17 residues long. V lost 2 bases, J lost 5 bases, and 21 bases lay in between. The V gene's germline CDR1 is SGHDN and CDR2 FVKESK. The DNA for the CDR3 is TGTGCCAGCAGCCAAACGTGCGGCAGAGATTGGTGGTATGGCTACACCTTC. Encoded protein: CASSQTCGRDWWYGYTF.

V usage is TRBV4-3 and J usage is TRBJ2-7; 12 bases fit TRBD2. CDR3 length equals 17 residues. The germline V gene encodes CDR1 LGHNA and CDR2 YSLEER. V lost 0 bases, J lost 11 bases, and 14 bases stayed unmatched. CDR3 coding DNA: TGCGCCAGCAGCCAAGATTCAAGAACTAGCGGGAGGCTCCCAAAGTACTTC. Translation gives CASSQDSRTSGRLPKYF.

This clone was seen a few times. This chain joins TRBV5-1 and TRBJ2-5, with 7 nucleotides matching TRBD2. Germline values: CDR1 SGHRS, CDR2 YFSETQ. V dropped 4 bases and J dropped 7; count of bases not matched to a gene: 16. This CDR3 is built from 16 residues. DNA of the CDR3: TGCGCCAGCAGCCCCGTAGGTGGGCGGGAGTTGGGGACCCAGTACTTC. It codes for CASSPVGGRELGTQYF.

The chain carries TRBV11-3 and TRBJ2-3; TRBD1 is a possible D gene (6 bases). The CDR3 runs to 14 residues. Germline CDR1 SGHNT, CDR2 YENEEA. V shed 5 bases and J shed 5 bases, with 14 bases lying between them. CDR3: CASSPAGDIDTQYF. In DNA, the CDR3 is TGTGCCAGCAGCCCCGCCGGGGACATAGATACGCAGTATTTT. The full variable domain, with the rest looked up from reference TRBV11-3 and TRBJ2-3, is EAGVVQSPRYKIIEKKQPVAFWCNPISGHNTLYWYLQNLGQGPELLIRYENEEAVDDSQLPKDRFSAERLKGVDSTLKIQPAELGDSAVYLCASSPAGDIDTQYFGPGTRLTVL.

V usage is TRBV6-5 and J usage is TRBJ2-7; 9 bases are a match to TRBD1. Germline V gives CDR1 MNHEY, CDR2 SVGAGI. The junction had 3 bases not matched to a gene; V was cut back by 0 bases and J by 3 bases. The CDR3 is 15 amino acids. Here the CDR3 reads CASSYSQGAHYEQYF. The CDR3 nucleotides read TGTGCCAGCAGTTACTCACAGGGGGCTCACTACGAGCAGTACTTC.

This chain connects TRBV5-1 to TRBJ1-2; 9 positions match TRBD1. J gave up 0 bases and V 5 bases, and 8 bases lay outside the gene matches. Germline CDR1 is SGHRS and CDR2 is YFSETQ. The CDR3 is 16 amino acids. The CDR3 region is CASRKMGQGANYGYTF. In DNA form, the CDR3 reads TGCGCCAGCAGGAAGATGGGACAGGGCGCTAACTATGGCTACACCTTC.

V usage is TRBV12-5 and J usage is TRBJ2-7, with TRBD1 identical over 7 bases. The V and J ends lost 6 bases and 1 base, in that order; junction bases with no gene match: 18. CDR3 size: 18 residues. Germline-derived CDR1 and CDR2 are LGHNT and FRNRAP. CDR3 region: CASGATPDRDSFSYEQYF. CDR3 DNA: TGTGCTAGTGGAGCCACACCGGACCGGGACAGTTTTTCCTACGAGCAGTACTTC.